This T cell receptor (beta chain) is from a study of T cell responses to AZD1222 COVID-19 vaccine. The study's findings and limits: Reportedly, close to half of spike-specific TCRs are directed against unmutated variant regions.

A word on this clone: The antigen remains undetermined.

Here immunoSEQ multiplex PCR was the method, and the copy in TCRdb shows in-frame clones only, minus some. The sample has roughly 170,000 clones, 88% seen once. The TCR sequence derives from an adult in good health. Sample: peripheral blood, taken on day 0 of AZD1222 vaccination.

CDR3 in DNA: TGTGCCAGTAGCCCTACCTCCGGACAGCAAGAGACCCAGTACTTC. Residues: CASSPTSGQQETQYF. This chain joins TRBV19 and TRBJ2-5, with D possibly TRBD1 on 6 matching bases. The CDR3 length is 15 residues. V lost 6 bases to trimming and J lost 2 bases, with 16 bases between them. Per germline, CDR1 LNHDA and CDR2 SQIVND (reference sequence).